This T cell receptor (beta chain) derives from a study of blood T cell repertoires in COVID-19 (dated by TCRdb to 2018 to 2021). At the level of the whole study: Samples from collaborators originated in the United States, Italy and Spain and spanned both the acute and convalescent phases of COVID-19. The material from the prospective study consisted of cDNA or gDNA derived from T cells, B-cell-depleted T cells, or PBMCs. Deeply sampled blood TCRbeta repertoires from subjects exposed to, actively infected with, or recovered from COVID-19 were included in the dataset. The repertoires were released in a freely available public database intended as a resource for research on the immune response to SARS-CoV-2. Samples came from the ongoing ImmuneRACE study (first 160 participants) plus 1,254 subjects from 6 global collaborators. The sample metadata nearly always contained a de-identified subject ID, COVID-19 status, age in years and sex. HLA class I and class II types, where available, came from metadata supplied by the sample provider rather than from assay-based typing.

The V end gives up 5 bases and the J end 3 bases, leaving 9 bases in the junction not matched to a gene. CDR1 is given as SGHVS and CDR2 as FQNEAQ, both from the germline V gene. The CDR3 has 15 amino acids, counting the end cysteine and phenylalanine. Of all the DNA, just the CDR3 is kept, 45 bases in frame from base 1. TCRbeta CDR3 regions were amplified from genomic DNA by means of the immunoSEQ Assay, a bias-controlled multiplex PCR. The original pipeline was this. Within the assay, amplification of reference gene primers was used to estimate how many nucleated cells each sample contained. To quantify the absolute abundance of each unique TCRbeta CDR3 rearrangement, sequence reads were collapsed and filtered. For each sample, productive Simpson clonality was calculated as the square root of Simpson's diversity index across productive rearrangements. The clones in this table, taken by TCRdb from immuneACCESS, are in-frame only. Not every clone is retained; where verified, under half of the shortfall comes from an unresolved V gene, and the cause of the rest is unknown. V, J and clone size are those of that table, while D and trimming were read from the DNA. Recorded for this sample are more than 200,000 clones; about four fifths of them occurred a single time. About 9.6% of the sample rests with the top ten.

This clone was counted a single time. Its binding antigen is unknown. No clone much larger than this one lies a single base away; base qualities are absent. The collaborating institutions used their own protocols to collect whole blood in K2EDTA tubes. Collaborator samples were shipped for TCRbeta analysis as frozen whole blood, isolated PBMCs, or DNA extracted from either sample type. Overall study outcomes, separate from this receptor: How much clinical and demographic metadata was included differed by source and by participant, and the metadata was provided uncurated.

Sequencing was done on a sample of peripheral blood. The sequence was obtained from an elderly man with acute or convalescent COVID-19. The chain links TRBV7-8 with TRBJ2-7; TRBD1 lines up with 8 middle nucleotides. The CDR3 protein: CASSRQGSTYYEQYF. The DNA sequence is TGTGCCAGCAGCCGACAGGGGAGCACTTACTACGAGCAGTACTTC.